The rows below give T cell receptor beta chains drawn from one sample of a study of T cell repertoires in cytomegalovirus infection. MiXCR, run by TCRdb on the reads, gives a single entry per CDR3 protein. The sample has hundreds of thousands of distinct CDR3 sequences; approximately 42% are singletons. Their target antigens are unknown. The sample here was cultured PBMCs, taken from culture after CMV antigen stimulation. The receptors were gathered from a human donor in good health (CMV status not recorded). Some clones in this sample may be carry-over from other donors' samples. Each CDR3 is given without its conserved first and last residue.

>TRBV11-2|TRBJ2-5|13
ASSPRGRRLGTQY
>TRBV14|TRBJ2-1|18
ASSQGLVAGVRWSYNEQF
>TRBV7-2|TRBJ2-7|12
ASSSDRGPYEQY
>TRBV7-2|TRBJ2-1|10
ASSPGYNEQF
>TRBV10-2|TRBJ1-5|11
ASTVDRYQPQH
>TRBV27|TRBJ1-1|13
ASLMGGPGLGRAF
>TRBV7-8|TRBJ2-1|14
ASVRGLAVSYNEQF
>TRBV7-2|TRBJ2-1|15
ASSLRTSGGRYNEQF
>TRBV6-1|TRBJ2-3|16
ASTGTSGRAGPTDTQY
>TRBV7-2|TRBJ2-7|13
ASSPDRDRAYEQY
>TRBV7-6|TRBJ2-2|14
ASSLLPDGGSGELF
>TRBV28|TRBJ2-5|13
ASSSPIPPQETQY
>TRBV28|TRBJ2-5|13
ASTVGAGIRQTQY
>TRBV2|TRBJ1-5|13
ASRMGHVSNQPQH
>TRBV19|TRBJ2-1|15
ASSILSGEHSYNEQF
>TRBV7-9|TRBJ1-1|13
ASSLSSGRNTEAF
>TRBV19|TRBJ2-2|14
ASSINAGGDTGELF
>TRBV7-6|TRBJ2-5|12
ASSLVTSEATQY
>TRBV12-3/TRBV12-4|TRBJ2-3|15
ASSFGRLAGHTDTQY
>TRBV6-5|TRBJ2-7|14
ASSYSIGQGPGEQY
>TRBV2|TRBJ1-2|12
ASSVGTENYGYT
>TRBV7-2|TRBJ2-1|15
ASSLDSRVSSYNEQF
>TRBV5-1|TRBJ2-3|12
ASAGSGYTDTQY
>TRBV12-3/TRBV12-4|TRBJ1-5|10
ASGGAGQPQH
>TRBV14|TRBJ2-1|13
ASSQIRGSYNEQF
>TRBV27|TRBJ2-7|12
ASSPAGRPYEQY
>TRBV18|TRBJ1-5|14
ASSPGQGARNQPQH
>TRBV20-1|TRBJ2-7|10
SATTGDYEQY
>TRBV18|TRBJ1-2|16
ASSRWWTGATDGYGYT
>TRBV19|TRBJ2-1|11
ASTRDWGEEQF
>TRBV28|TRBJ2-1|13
ASSPQSLVMYEQF
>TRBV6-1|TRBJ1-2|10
ASGGQGYGYT
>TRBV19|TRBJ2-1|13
ASSPSGITYNEQF
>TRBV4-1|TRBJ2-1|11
ASSRLTSNEQF
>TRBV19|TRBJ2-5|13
ASSPGDTARETQY
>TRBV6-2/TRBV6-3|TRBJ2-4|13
ASHWGRVAKNIQY
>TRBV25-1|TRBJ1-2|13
ASSVGDSWIYGYT
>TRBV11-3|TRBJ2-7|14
ASSDPPGQGSYEQY
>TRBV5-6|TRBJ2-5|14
ASSFEGTFNGETQY
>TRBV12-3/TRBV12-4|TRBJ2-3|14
ASSLGGQGASDTQY
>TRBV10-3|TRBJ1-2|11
AISEKPNYGYT
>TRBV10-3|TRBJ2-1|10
AISGTLNEQF